The 13 T cell receptor beta chains given below trace back to one sample, sequenced in a study of identical twins. Via MiXCR, TCRdb re-called the 5' RACE reads, giving one row per CDR3 protein. The sample lists 420,000 or so distinct CDR3 sequences, approximately 17% occurring once. The sequencing sample was made of naive T cells sorted from blood. Receptors originate from a man in his forties or fifties in good health.

This clonotype showed up just a few times. V usage is TRBV7-8 and J usage is TRBJ2-2, with 12 positions matching TRBD2. CDR3 length: 18 residues. In germline, CDR1 is SGHVS, CDR2 FQNEAQ. Trimming cost V 2 bases and J 3 bases; bases outside gene matches: 7. This chain's CDR3 is CASSLFTGLAGHTGELFF. For the CDR3, the DNA is TGTGCCAGCAGCTTATTTACGGGACTAGCGGGTCACACCGGGGAGCTGTTTTTT.

This clonotype has just a few counts. The V gene is TRBV29-1, the J gene TRBJ2-1; D is undetermined. The CDR3 is made up of 14 amino acids. The V gene lost 6 bases and the J gene lost 4 bases, with 16 bases spanning the gap. The germline gives CDR1 SQVTM, CDR2 ANQGSEA. As DNA, the CDR3 is TGCAGCGTCGGATCGGACGTCCTATACAATGAGCAGTTCTTC. Its protein product is CSVGSDVLYNEQFF.

This clonotype was recorded only once. This chain links TRBV5-8 with TRBJ2-7; 11 bases are shared with TRBD1. The CDR3 is 15 residues long. Germline assignment: CDR1 SGHTS and CDR2 YDEGEE. V was pared by 1 base and J by 5 bases, with 5 bases of the junction left unmatched. The CDR3 region has the DNA TGTGCCAGCAGCTTGTTGGGACAGGGGGATAACGAGCAGTACTTC. Translated: CASSLLGQGDNEQYF.

There are a few counts of this clonotype. V is TRBV5-6 and J is TRBJ1-3, with 7 nucleotides matching TRBD1. The CDR3 loop spans 19 amino acids. Trimming took 4 bases from V and 2 from J; bases not matched to a gene: 18. CDR1 and CDR2 from the germline V gene are SGHDT and YYEEEE. As DNA, the CDR3 is TGTGCCAGCAGCCCCAACGTCAGGGGGGCGCGGGATCCTGGAAACACCATATATTTT. It encodes CASSPNVRGARDPGNTIYF. The full variable domain, in which reference TRBV5-6 and TRBJ1-3 provide the parts outside the CDR3, is DAGVTQSPTHLIKTRGQQVTLRCSPKSGHDTVSWYQQALGQGPQFIFQYYEEEERQRGNFPDRFSGHQFPNYSSELNVNALLLGDSALYLCASSPNVRGARDPGNTIYFGEGSWLTVV.

This clonotype has at least ten counts. As DNA, the CDR3 is TGTGCCACCAGCAGAGAACAGTCAAAATACGAGCAGTACTTC. It encodes CATSREQSKYEQYF. The chain links TRBV15 to TRBJ2-7; D is unresolved. There are 14 residues in the CDR3. Germline V CDR1 and CDR2: LNHNV, YYDKDF (reference sequence). V was shortened by 0 bases and J by 4 bases, with 10 bases between the two germline ends.

The chain has TRBV20-1 and TRBJ2-4; 13 bases fit TRBD2. The CDR3 is made up of 17 amino acids. V dropped 0 bases and J dropped 2; count of bases not matched to a gene: 4. Germline-derived CDR1 and CDR2 are DFQATT and SNEGSKA (reference sequence). The CDR3 bases are TGCAGTGCTAGAGATCCGGGACTAGCGGGGTCCAAAAACATTCAGTACTTC. Its translation is CSARDPGLAGSKNIQYF.

This clonotype appeared many times. The chain couples TRBV28 to TRBJ2-1; D perhaps matches TRBD2 (6 bases). Germline assignment: CDR1 MDHEN and CDR2 SYDVKM. The germline V and J ends were trimmed by 2 bases and 2 bases, with 13 bases remaining between them. CDR3 length: 16 residues. CDR3: CASSLVSSDPYNEQFF. CDR3 in DNA: TGTGCCAGCAGTTTAGTGTCTAGCGACCCCTACAATGAGCAGTTCTTC.

This clonotype was seen just once. One junction end does not reproduce the germline sequence, and a read error may be involved. This rearrangement joins TRBV6-2 or TRBV6-3 to TRBJ2-1; a weak D match, TRBD2 (6 bases). Germline V gene lookup returns CDR1 MNHEY and CDR2 SVGEGT. This CDR3 is 15 amino acids long. CDR3 residues: CASRTPGLLYNGQFF. The CDR3 nucleotides read TGTGCCAGCAGAACCCCCGGACTACTTTACAATGGGCAGTTCTTC.

This clonotype was seen ten or more times. The CDR3 region is CASSSQGGRGDYEQYF. The DNA of the CDR3 is TGCGCCAGCAGCTCCCAAGGAGGCAGGGGAGACTACGAGCAGTACTTC. The chain combines TRBV5-1 with TRBJ2-7; TRBD1 might be the D (6 bases). V was trimmed by 3 bases and J by 3 bases, leaving 19 bases between them. There are 16 residues in the CDR3. The germline gives CDR1 SGHRS, CDR2 YFSETQ.

This clonotype was counted only a few times. V is TRBV4-1 and J is TRBJ2-7, with a tentative D call TRBD1 (6 bases). This CDR3 region has 14 residues. Trimming shortened V by 3 bases and J by 2 bases, and 11 bases separated the two germline ends. CDR1 and CDR2 from the germline V gene are MGHRA and YSYEKL. Written as DNA, the CDR3 is TGCGCCAGCAGCCACATACAGGGTCCCTACGAGCAGTACTTC. Its protein product is CASSHIQGPYEQYF.

V and J are TRBV15 and TRBJ1-2; D remains ambiguous. The CDR3 length is 15 residues. Germline CDR1 and CDR2: LNHNV and YYDKDF (reference sequence). V shed 3 bases and J shed 6 bases, with 17 bases lying between them. Here the CDR3 DNA reads TGTGCCACCAGCAGTGACAAGAGGGCCGGTGATGGCTACACCTTC. Translating gives CATSSDKRAGDGYTF.

This clonotype was picked up many times. The V gene is TRBV6-5, the J gene TRBJ2-6; D uncertain. The germline V gene encodes CDR1 MNHEY and CDR2 SVGAGI. The CDR3 has 15 residues. Trimming took off 2 bases at V and 0 bases at J, with 5 bases between the two ends. The CDR3 here is CASSYRISGANVLTF. In nucleotides, the CDR3 is TGTGCCAGCAGTTACCGTATCTCTGGGGCCAACGTCCTGACTTTC.

In this sample, this clonotype turned up many times. The chain has TRBV20-1 and TRBJ2-1; D is perhaps TRBD2 (6 bases). CDR1 is DFQATT and CDR2 is SNEGSKA in the germline V gene (reference sequence). The CDR3 runs to 13 residues. Trimming removed 2 bases at V and 8 bases at J, with 13 bases between. CDR3 residues: CSARTSRDYEQFF. The CDR3 region has the DNA TGCAGTGCTAGAACATCCCGGGACTATGAGCAGTTCTTC.